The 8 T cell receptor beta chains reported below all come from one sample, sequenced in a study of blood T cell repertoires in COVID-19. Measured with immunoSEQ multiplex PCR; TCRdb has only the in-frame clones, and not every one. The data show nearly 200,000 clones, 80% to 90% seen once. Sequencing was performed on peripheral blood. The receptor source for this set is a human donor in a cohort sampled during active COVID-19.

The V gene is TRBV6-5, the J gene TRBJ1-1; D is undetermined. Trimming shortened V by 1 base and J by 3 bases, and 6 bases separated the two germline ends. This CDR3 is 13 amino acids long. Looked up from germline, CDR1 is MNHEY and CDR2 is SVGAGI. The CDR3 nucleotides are TGTGCCAGCAGTTACTGGTCAGACACTGAAGCTTTCTTT. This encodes CASSYWSDTEAFF.

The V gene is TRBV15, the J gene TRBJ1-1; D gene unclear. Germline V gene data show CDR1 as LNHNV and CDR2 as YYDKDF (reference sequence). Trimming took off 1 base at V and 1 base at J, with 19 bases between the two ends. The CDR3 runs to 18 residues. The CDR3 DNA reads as TGTGCCACCAGCAGAGGCGGAGGGATCGGGTCTTCGAACACTGAAGCTTTCTTT. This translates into CATSRGGGIGSSNTEAFF.

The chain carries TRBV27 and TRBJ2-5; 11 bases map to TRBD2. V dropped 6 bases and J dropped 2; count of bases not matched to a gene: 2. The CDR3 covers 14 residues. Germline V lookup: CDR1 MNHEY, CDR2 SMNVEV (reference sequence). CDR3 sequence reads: CASRTSGSQETQYF. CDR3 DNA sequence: TGTGCCAGCAGAACTAGCGGGAGTCAAGAGACCCAGTACTTC.

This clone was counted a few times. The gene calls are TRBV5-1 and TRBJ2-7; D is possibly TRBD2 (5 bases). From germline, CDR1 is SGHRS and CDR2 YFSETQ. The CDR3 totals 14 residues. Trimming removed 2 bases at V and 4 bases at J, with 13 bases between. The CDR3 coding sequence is TGCGCCAGCAGCTTCGCACCCCCGGGATACGAGCAGTACTTC. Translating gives CASSFAPPGYEQYF.

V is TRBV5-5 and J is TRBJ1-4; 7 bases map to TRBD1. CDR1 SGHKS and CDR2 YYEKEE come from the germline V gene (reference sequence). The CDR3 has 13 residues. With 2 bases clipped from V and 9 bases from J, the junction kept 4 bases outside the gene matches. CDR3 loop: CASSLGTVQKLFF. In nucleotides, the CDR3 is TGTGCCAGCAGCTTAGGGACAGTTCAAAAACTGTTTTTT.

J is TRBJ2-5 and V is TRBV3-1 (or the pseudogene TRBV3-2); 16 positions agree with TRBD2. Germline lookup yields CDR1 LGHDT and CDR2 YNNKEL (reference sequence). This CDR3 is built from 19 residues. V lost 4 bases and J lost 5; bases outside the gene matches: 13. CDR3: CASSLYGTSGGATLETQYF. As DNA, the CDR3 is TGTGCCAGCAGCCTTTACGGGACTAGCGGGGGGGCAACACTGGAGACCCAGTACTTC.

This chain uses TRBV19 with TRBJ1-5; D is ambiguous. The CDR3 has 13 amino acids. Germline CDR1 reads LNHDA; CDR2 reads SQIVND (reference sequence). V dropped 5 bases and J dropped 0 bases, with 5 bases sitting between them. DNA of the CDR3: TGTGCCAGTAGTCTAAATAGCAATCAGCCCCAGCATTTT. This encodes CASSLNSNQPQHF.

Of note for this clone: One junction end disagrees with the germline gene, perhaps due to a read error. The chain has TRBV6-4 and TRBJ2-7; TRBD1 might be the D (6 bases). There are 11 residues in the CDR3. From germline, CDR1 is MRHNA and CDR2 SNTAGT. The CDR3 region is CASSDGLRGGF. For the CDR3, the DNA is TGTGCCAGCAGTGACGGCCTGAGAGGGGGCTTC.